The clone carrying this TCR beta chain was seen many times. Antigen specificity is unknown. These data come from a study of CD8 T cells in ankylosing spondylitis. The V gene's germline CDR1 is SGDLS and CDR2 YYNGEE. Trimming took off 4 bases at V and 8 bases at J, with 19 bases between the two ends. The CDR3 is 14 amino acids. Study observations and caveats: Ankylosing spondylitis blood seemed to carry a telltale TCR beta motif made of eight highly homologous variants. Clones tied to disease were said to be significantly enriched in matched ankylosing spondylitis synovial fluid. Clones linked to disease, bearing a CD8+ phenotype, were relatively rare in peripheral blood. In synovial fluid and blood from reactive arthritis, some motif variants were previously reported.

TCRdb re-called the 5' RACE reads through MiXCR, storing one row per CDR3 protein. Seen here are more than 400,000 distinct CDR3 sequences, approximately 5% observed once, and the top ten hold around 3.6%. The TCR comes from a male donor with ankylosing spondylitis. The chain is built from TRBV9 and TRBJ2-7; D is ambiguous. The sample consisted of blood, either unsorted or a sorted T cell fraction (not recorded which). CDR3 DNA: TGTGCCAGCAGCCCCCCGGGCCCCACCGGAAAGCAGTACTTC. It codes for CASSPPGPTGKQYF.